The 11 T cell receptor beta chains presented below share a single source sample, sequenced in a study of regulatory T cells in long-lasting Graves disease. Sequencing libraries for TCR beta were prepared with iRepertoire HTBI primers and Arm-PCR of CDR3 regions. Each CDR3 protein is one row after TCRdb ran MiXCR on the multiplex PCR reads. Counted here are roughly 430,000 distinct CDR3 sequences, roughly 17% occurring once; the ten biggest clones make up approximately 11%. Regarding time point: newly diagnosed GD, antithyroid drugs for less than 3 months. PBMC-derived RNA was used for the TCR library. The same specimen was also included in a second study, on T cells in Graves' hyperthyroidism and ophthalmopathy.

Source: peripheral blood mononuclear cells (PBMCs), taken at new diagnosis, from a patient treated with antithyroid drugs. The receptor source for this set is a woman in her twenties or thirties with Graves disease.

This clonotype was observed a handful of times. V is TRBV29-1 and J is TRBJ1-1; perhaps TRBD1 as D (6 bases). Germline V CDR1 and CDR2: SQVTM, ANQGSEA. The CDR3 runs to 9 residues. V lost 5 bases to trimming and J lost 10 bases, with 8 bases between them. CDR3 protein: CSVQGGAFF. CDR3 sequence (DNA): TGCAGCGTTCAAGGGGGAGCTTTCTTT.

The table lists this clonotype with many counts. The chain joins TRBV14 to TRBJ2-7; D is ambiguous. The length of the CDR3 is 14 residues. Germline-derived CDR1 and CDR2 are SGHDN and FVKESK. Trimming took 0 bases from V and 4 from J, leaving 10 bases between them. The CDR3 region is CASSQDKRRYEQYF. In DNA form, the CDR3 reads TGTGCCAGCAGCCAAGATAAGCGCCGATACGAGCAGTACTTC. The whole variable domain, filled in from reference TRBV14 and TRBJ2-7, reads EAGVTQFPSHSVIEKGQTVTLRCDPISGHDNLYWYRRVMGKEIKFLLHFVKESKQDESGMPNNRFLAERTGGTYSTLKVQPAELEDSGVYFCASSQDKRRYEQYFGPGTRLTVT.

This clonotype was detected only a few times. The V gene is TRBV11-2, the J gene TRBJ2-2; D is ambiguous. The V and J ends lost 5 bases and 4 bases respectively, with 11 bases between them. The CDR3 is 14 residues long. The germline V gene encodes CDR1 SGHAT and CDR2 FQNNGV. The CDR3 DNA follows: TGTGCCAGCAGCCAAGATTGGGGCACCGGGGAGCTGTTTTTT. Residues: CASSQDWGTGELFF.

The sample holds a few counts of this clonotype. V and J are TRBV19 and TRBJ1-5, with D maybe TRBD1 (6 bases). Germline CDR1 reads LNHDA; CDR2 reads SQIVND (reference sequence). With 7 bases removed from V and 5 bases from J, the gap between germline ends came to 12 bases. The CDR3 runs 13 residues. CDR3 DNA: TGTGCCAGTATGACAGGCGGAGATCAGCCCCAGCATTTT. Its protein product is CASMTGGDQPQHF.

This clonotype has at least ten counts. At one end, the junction sequence differs from germline, possibly due to a read error. The chain has TRBV11-2 and TRBJ2-5; TRBD2 agrees at 10 bases. Germline V gene lookup returns CDR1 SGHAT and CDR2 FQNNGV. The CDR3 consists of 17 residues. CDR3 in amino acids: CASSLERRAGGRETQYF. The CDR3 DNA sequence: TGCGCCAGCAGCTTGGAACGCCGAGCGGGAGGGAGGGAGACCCAGTACTTC.

V and J are TRBV7-9 and TRBJ1-4, with 10 bases matching TRBD1. The germline V gene has CDR1 SEHNR and CDR2 FQNEAQ (reference sequence). V lost 3 bases, J lost 0 bases, and 7 bases stayed unmatched. The length of the CDR3 is 18 residues. CDR3 residues: CASSLFGTGAATNEKLFF. In DNA form, the CDR3 reads TGTGCCAGCAGCTTGTTTGGGACAGGGGCTGCAACTAATGAAAAACTGTTTTTT.

Of note for this clonotype: At one end the junction does not follow the germline gene, possibly because of a read error. V and J are TRBV28 and TRBJ2-2, with 13 bases fitting TRBD2. Germline CDR1 and CDR2: MDHEN and SYDVKM. The CDR3 runs to 18 residues. CDR3 residues: CASSSGLAGAAGTGEPFF. The CDR3 region has the DNA TGTGCCAGCAGTTCTGGACTAGCGGGAGCGGCGGGGACCGGGGAGCCGTTTTTT.

The CDR3 loop is CASSFGQATESGNTIYF. The CDR3 DNA reads TGTGCCAGCAGTTTCGGACAGGCGACCGAATCTGGAAACACCATATATTTT. V usage is TRBV28 and J usage is TRBJ1-3; 7 positions agree with TRBD1. The CDR3 sequence is 17 residues long. The ends lost 3 bases at V and 1 base at J; junction bases unmatched: 9. Per the germline V gene, CDR1 is MDHEN and CDR2 is SYDVKM.

This clonotype has at least ten counts. This chain uses TRBV7-2 with TRBJ2-7; 12 bases are a match to TRBD2. The ends lost 5 bases at V and 3 bases at J; junction bases unmatched: 5. This CDR3 spans 15 amino acids. Germline CDR1 reads SGHTA; CDR2 reads FQGNSA. The CDR3 loop is CASSPRLAGVYEQYF. CDR3 DNA: TGTGCCAGCAGCCCTCGACTAGCGGGAGTCTACGAGCAGTACTTC.

This clonotype was found many times. The V and J genes are TRBV28 and TRBJ2-7, with D hard to call. V was cut by 3 bases and J by 2 bases, with 14 bases left in between. Germline-derived CDR1 and CDR2 are MDHEN and SYDVKM. CDR3 length equals 15 residues. The CDR3 nucleotides are TGTGCCAGCAGTTTGTATGGCGTTAGAGCCTACGAGCAGTACTTC. Residues: CASSLYGVRAYEQYF.

This clonotype has a handful of counts. The V and J genes are TRBV29-1 and TRBJ1-2; D unclear. Germline V lookup: CDR1 SQVTM, CDR2 ANQGSEA. The CDR3 sequence is 13 residues long. V was shortened by 2 bases and J by 0 bases, with 7 bases between the two germline ends. CDR3 in amino acids: CSVERSSNYGYTF. Written as DNA, the CDR3 is TGCAGCGTTGAAAGGTCCTCTAACTATGGCTACACCTTC.